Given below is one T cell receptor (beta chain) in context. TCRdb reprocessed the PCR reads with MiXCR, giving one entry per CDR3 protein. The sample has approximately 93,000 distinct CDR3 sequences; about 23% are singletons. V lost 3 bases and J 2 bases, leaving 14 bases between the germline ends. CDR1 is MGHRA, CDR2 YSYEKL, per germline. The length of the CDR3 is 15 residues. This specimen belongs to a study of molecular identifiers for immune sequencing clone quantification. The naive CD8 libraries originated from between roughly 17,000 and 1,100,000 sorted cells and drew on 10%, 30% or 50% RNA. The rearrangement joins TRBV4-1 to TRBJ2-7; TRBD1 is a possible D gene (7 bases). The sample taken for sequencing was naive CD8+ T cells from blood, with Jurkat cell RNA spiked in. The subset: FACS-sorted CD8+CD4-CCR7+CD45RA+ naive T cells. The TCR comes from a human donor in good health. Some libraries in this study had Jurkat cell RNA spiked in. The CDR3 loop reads CASSHRQGGTYEQYF. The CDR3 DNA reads TGCGCCAGCAGCCATAGACAGGGCGGGACCTACGAGCAGTACTTC.